The next 23 T cell receptor beta chains were all read from a single sample in a study of shared clonotypes between healthy human individuals. The method was immunoSEQ multiplex PCR; TCRdb's version includes in-frame clones alone and lacks a portion of them. The repertoire holds a few hundred thousand clones, about 97% seen once, with around 0.057% in the top ten. Sequencing was carried out using naive CD4+ T cells sorted from blood. Noted subset: CD45RA+ positively selected. Receptors were obtained from a woman in her thirties in good health.

V gene TRBV6-5 combines with J gene TRBJ2-5, with 9 bases lining up with TRBD2. The CDR3 has 16 amino acids. With 0 bases clipped from V and 6 bases from J, the junction kept 8 bases outside the gene matches. Germline V CDR1 and CDR2: MNHEY, SVGAGI. CDR3 amino acids: CASSYSGGRARKTQYF. The CDR3 DNA is TGTGCCAGCAGTTACTCGGGCGGGAGGGCCCGGAAGACCCAGTACTTC.

This chain joins TRBV4-1 and TRBJ2-3, with 7 bases matching TRBD2. CDR1 and CDR2 (germline): MGHRA, YSYEKL. With 1 base clipped from V and 3 bases from J, the junction kept 4 bases outside the gene matches. This CDR3 contains 15 residues. This chain's CDR3 is CASSQAAGVTDTQYF. The CDR3, as DNA: TGCGCCAGCAGCCAAGCCGCGGGAGTAACAGATACGCAGTATTTT.

The chain has TRBV27 and TRBJ2-1, with 10 bases fitting TRBD2. Germline values: CDR1 MNHEY, CDR2 SMNVEV (reference sequence). The CDR3 covers 14 residues. Trimming took 8 bases from V and 4 from J; bases not matched to a gene: 5. The chain's CDR3 is CASHGLAEYNEQFF. The CDR3 DNA is TGTGCCAGCCACGGACTAGCGGAGTACAATGAGCAGTTCTTC.

This clone has only one observation. CDR3 amino acids: CASSPRAGSGTYEQYF. The CDR3 DNA is TGTGCCAGCAGTCCCCGCGCGGGTAGCGGCACCTACGAGCAGTACTTC. The chain couples TRBV27 to TRBJ2-5; perhaps TRBD2 as D (6 bases). The end of the DNA fits TRBJ2-7 better, so the J call may be wrong. Germline loops: CDR1 MNHEY, CDR2 SMNVEV (reference sequence). This CDR3 spans 16 amino acids.

This sequence joins TRBV2 and TRBJ1-6, with a tentative D call TRBD1 (6 bases). This CDR3 has 14 amino acids. Trimming cost V 10 bases and J 4 bases, with 14 bases left between them. CDR1 is SNHLY and CDR2 is FYNNEI in the germline V gene. The CDR3 loop is CATGERGYNSPLHF. CDR3 nucleotide sequence: TGTGCCACTGGGGAGAGGGGGTATAATTCACCCCTCCACTTT.

V gene TRBV2 combines with J gene TRBJ1-4; the match to TRBD1 covers 9 bases. J lost 7 bases, V lost 6 bases, and 6 bases had no gene match. The CDR3 covers 14 residues. From germline, CDR1 is SNHLY and CDR2 FYNNEI. The CDR3 loop is CASSEQGASEKLFF. In DNA form, the CDR3 reads TGTGCCAGCAGCGAACAGGGGGCTAGTGAAAAACTGTTTTTT.

This clone has just one count. J is TRBJ2-7 and V is TRBV6-1; possible D gene TRBD2, 7 bases. Germline V CDR1 and CDR2: MNHNS, SASEGT. With 0 bases removed from V and 0 bases from J, the gap between germline ends came to 12 bases. The CDR3 consists of 16 residues. CDR3 DNA: TGTGCCAGCAGTGAAGCGGGGGGGCCGGGCTCCTACGAGCAGTACTTC. This gives the protein CASSEAGGPGSYEQYF.

V gene TRBV5-1 combines with J gene TRBJ2-1; TRBD2 agrees at 12 bases. Unmatched junction bases numbered 7, after V lost 2 bases and J lost 4 bases. CDR3 length: 17 amino acids. Germline V gives CDR1 SGHRS, CDR2 YFSETQ. The CDR3 DNA reads as TGCGCCAGCAGCTTAGAGACTAGCGGGAGCAGATACAATGAGCAGTTCTTC. It is translated as CASSLETSGSRYNEQFF.

The chain links TRBV28 to TRBJ2-7, with D uncertain. This CDR3 has 20 residues. The V end lost 1 base, the J end lost 4 bases, and 29 bases lay between the germline ends. Germline CDR1 and CDR2: MDHEN and SYDVKM. CDR3 in DNA: TGTGCCAGCAGTTTATACCCGCGGCTCTCGCGGACGGGCCGCAATTACGAGCAGTACTTC. This encodes CASSLYPRLSRTGRNYEQYF. Combining the CDR3 with reference TRBV28 and TRBJ2-7 gives the whole variable domain DVKVTQSSRYLVKRTGEKVFLECVQDMDHENMFWYRQDPGLGLRLIYFSYDVKMKEKGDIPEGYSVSREKKERFSLILESASTNQTSMYLCASSLYPRLSRTGRNYEQYFGPGTRLTVT.

The genes are TRBV10-3 and TRBJ2-3, with D tentatively TRBD2 (5 bases). CDR3 length: 13 residues. V dropped 4 bases and J dropped 0 bases, with 5 bases sitting between them. CDR1 is ENHRY and CDR2 is SYGVKD in the germline V gene. The CDR3 here is CAISASSTDTQYF. DNA for the CDR3: TGTGCCATCAGTGCTAGCAGCACAGATACGCAGTATTTT.

This clone was observed a single time. This chain uses TRBV5-1 with TRBJ2-2; TRBD2 aligns across 8 bases. CDR3 length: 14 residues. Germline assignment: CDR1 SGHRS and CDR2 YFSETQ. V lost 6 bases to trimming and J lost 7 bases; unmatched junction nucleotides: 8. The CDR3 is CASTGRAMDGELFF. DNA of the CDR3: TGCGCCAGCACCGGGAGGGCCATGGACGGGGAGCTGTTTTTT.

The chain uses TRBV5-8 and TRBJ2-6; D is tentatively TRBD1 or TRBD2 (5 bases each). From germline, CDR1 is SGHTS and CDR2 YDEGEE. This CDR3 has 17 amino acids. Trimming stripped 0 bases from V and 5 bases from J, with 15 bases between. The DNA for the CDR3 is TGTGCCAGCAGCTTGGGGCAGGGAGACTCCTGGGCCAACGTCCTGACTTTC. It translates to CASSLGQGDSWANVLTF.

The chain employs TRBV5-4 and TRBJ1-1; 9 bases agree with TRBD1. Germline CDR1 SGHNT, CDR2 YYREEE (reference sequence). Trimming at V came to 2 bases and at J to 3 bases, leaving 2 bases not matched to a gene. The CDR3 sequence is 14 residues long. This CDR3 reads CASSFRDRDTEAFF. CDR3 bases: TGTGCCAGCAGCTTCCGGGACAGGGACACTGAAGCTTTCTTT.

The V and J genes are TRBV7-8 and TRBJ1-4, with 11 bases matching TRBD1. The CDR3 is 17 amino acids. V lost 5 bases, J lost 8 bases, and 13 bases stayed unmatched. Germline values: CDR1 SGHVS, CDR2 FQNEAQ. The CDR3 sequence: CASSQRRDRGRTEKLFF. DNA of the CDR3: TGTGCCAGCAGCCAACGCCGGGACAGGGGGAGGACAGAAAAACTGTTTTTT.

This rearrangement joins TRBV19 to TRBJ2-7; 7 nucleotides line up with TRBD2. CDR3 size: 13 residues. The V gene end was trimmed by 9 bases and the J gene end by 0 bases; junction bases not matched to a gene: 5. CDR1 LNHDA and CDR2 SQIVND come from the germline V gene (reference sequence). The chain's CDR3 is CASSGAGSYEQYF. CDR3 bases: TGTGCCAGCAGCGGGGCAGGCTCCTACGAGCAGTACTTC.

V is TRBV7-9 and J is TRBJ2-7; perhaps TRBD2 as D (6 bases). Trimming removed 6 bases from V and 0 bases from J, with 12 bases in between. Per germline, CDR1 SEHNR and CDR2 FQNEAQ (reference sequence). This CDR3 is built from 14 residues. The CDR3 spells CASRLSGSSYEQYF. Written as DNA, the CDR3 is TGTGCCAGCAGGCTTAGCGGAAGCTCCTACGAGCAGTACTTC. Using reference TRBV7-9 and TRBJ2-7 for the parts outside the CDR3, the full variable domain is DTGVSQNPRHKITKRGQNVTFRCDPISEHNRLYWYRQTLGQGPEFLTYFQNEAQLEKSRLLSDRFSAERPKGSFSTLEIQRTEQGDSAMYLCASRLSGSSYEQYFGPGTRLTVT.

The CDR3 here is CAWMWINLSGDGYTF. CDR3 DNA: TGTGCCTGGATGTGGATCAACCTCAGTGGCGATGGCTACACCTTC. This rearrangement joins TRBV30 to TRBJ1-2; D unclear. The CDR3 totals 15 residues. V lost 4 bases to trimming and J lost 6 bases, with 21 bases between them. CDR1 and CDR2 (germline): GTSNPN, SVGIG (reference sequence).

This clone occurred once. V is TRBV28 and J is TRBJ2-1; 9 bases align to TRBD2. Germline trimming cut 2 bases from V and 2 bases from J; bases unmatched to any gene: 1. The CDR3 runs 15 residues. Germline V gives CDR1 MDHEN, CDR2 SYDVKM. The CDR3 here is CASSLTSGPYNEQFF. The CDR3 region has the DNA TGTGCCAGCAGTTTAACTAGCGGGCCCTACAATGAGCAGTTCTTC.

A single count supports this clone. The CDR3 spells CASSLGVLGMGTEAFF. CDR3 coding DNA: TGTGCCAGCAGCTTAGGGGTGTTGGGGATGGGCACTGAAGCTTTCTTT. The J gene is TRBJ1-1, the V gene TRBV11-2; no definite D call. The CDR3 has 16 residues. Germline V gene sequence: CDR1 SGHAT, CDR2 FQNNGV. The V and J ends lost 1 base and 4 bases respectively, with 16 bases between them.

The gene calls are TRBV18 and TRBJ2-7; TRBD2 matches 11 bases. V shed 1 base and J 7 bases; nucleotides not matched to a gene: 6. CDR1 and CDR2 (germline): KGHSH, LQKENI. This CDR3 has 15 residues. The CDR3, as DNA: TGTGCCAGCTCACCACAGGGGACTAGCGGTCTGGAGCAGTACTTC. As protein: CASSPQGTSGLEQYF.

The J gene is TRBJ2-7, the V gene TRBV19; D might be TRBD2 (6 bases). Trimming removed 4 bases from V and 0 bases from J, with 10 bases in between. Germline V gene data show CDR1 as LNHDA and CDR2 as SQIVND (reference sequence). The CDR3 covers 14 residues. The CDR3 sequence: CASSTRRGSYEQYF. The DNA for the CDR3 is TGTGCCAGTAGTACACGGCGGGGCTCCTACGAGCAGTACTTC.

Concerning this clone: At the DNA level, this CDR3 is encoded by other sequences in the same sample as well. The V and J genes are TRBV6-1 and TRBJ1-2; D gene ambiguous. V dropped 2 bases and J dropped 5 bases, with 0 bases sitting between them. CDR1 and CDR2 from the germline V gene are MNHNS and SASEGT. This CDR3 has 10 amino acids. This chain's CDR3 is CASSEYGYTF. Written as DNA, the CDR3 is TGTGCCAGCAGTGAATATGGCTACACCTTC.

The V gene is TRBV27, the J gene TRBJ2-3, with TRBD1 identical over 10 bases. CDR3 length: 16 amino acids. V lost 4 bases, J lost 9 bases, and 13 bases stayed unmatched. Germline-derived CDR1 and CDR2 are MNHEY and SMNVEV (reference sequence). The CDR3 coding sequence is TGTGCCAGCAGTTCGTTGGGACAGGGGCCGCCAGCGACGCAGTATTTT. Its translation is CASSSLGQGPPATQYF.